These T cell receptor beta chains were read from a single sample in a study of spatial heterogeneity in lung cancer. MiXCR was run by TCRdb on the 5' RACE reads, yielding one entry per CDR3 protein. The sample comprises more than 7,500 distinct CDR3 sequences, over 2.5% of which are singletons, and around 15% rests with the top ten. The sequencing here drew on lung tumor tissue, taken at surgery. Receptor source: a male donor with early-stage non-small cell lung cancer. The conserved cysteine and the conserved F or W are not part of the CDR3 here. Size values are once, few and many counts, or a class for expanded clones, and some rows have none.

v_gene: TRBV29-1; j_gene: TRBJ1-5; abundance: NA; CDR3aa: SVEQGYGNQPQH
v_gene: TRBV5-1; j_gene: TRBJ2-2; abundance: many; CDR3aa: ASSIQTDANTGELF
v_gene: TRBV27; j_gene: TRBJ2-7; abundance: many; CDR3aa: ASSLSSFGEQY
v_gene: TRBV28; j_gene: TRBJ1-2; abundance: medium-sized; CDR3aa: ASTPFTDSLGGYT
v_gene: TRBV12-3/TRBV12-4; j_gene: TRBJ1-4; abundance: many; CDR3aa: ASSLGQGNEKLF
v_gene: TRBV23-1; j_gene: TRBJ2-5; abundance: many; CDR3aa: ASSHPRGETQY
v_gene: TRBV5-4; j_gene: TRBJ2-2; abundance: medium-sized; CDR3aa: ASSFSQGKTGELF
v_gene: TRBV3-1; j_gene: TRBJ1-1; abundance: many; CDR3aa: ASSHANLNTEAF
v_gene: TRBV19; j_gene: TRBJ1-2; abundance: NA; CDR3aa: ASSLRGGLDGYT
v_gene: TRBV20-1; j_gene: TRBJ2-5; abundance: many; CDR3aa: SAGDSTQETQY
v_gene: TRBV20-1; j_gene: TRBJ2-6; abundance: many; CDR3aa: SARETTGANVLT
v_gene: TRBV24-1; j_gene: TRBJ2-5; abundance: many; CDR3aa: ALLADLPLEETQY
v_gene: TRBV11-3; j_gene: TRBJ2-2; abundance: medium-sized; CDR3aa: ASSYRGPGELF
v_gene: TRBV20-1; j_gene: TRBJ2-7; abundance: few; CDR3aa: SAREGGGKSSYEQY
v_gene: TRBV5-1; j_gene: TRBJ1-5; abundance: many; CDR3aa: ASSLGVEDNQPQH
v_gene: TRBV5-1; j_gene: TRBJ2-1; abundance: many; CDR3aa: ASSYSQGSYNEQF
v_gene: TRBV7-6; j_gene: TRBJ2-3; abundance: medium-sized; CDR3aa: ASSLGSTGGRSDTQY
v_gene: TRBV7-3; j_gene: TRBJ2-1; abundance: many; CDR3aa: ASSPKGYNEQF